The 3 T cell receptor beta chains below were found in one sample sequenced in a study of blood T cells in healthy people across ages. The authors ran a second PCR of about 7 to 11 cycles using a sample-barcoded 5' primer and a J-beta primer mix. Via MiXCR, TCRdb re-called the 5' RACE reads, giving one row per CDR3 protein. The data contain 1.5 million to 2 million distinct CDR3 sequences, 40% to 55% of them singletons. The sample consisted of blood. The receptor set was obtained from a woman in her 40s in good health.

The chain carries TRBV6-5 and TRBJ1-1, with D hard to call. V was clipped by 2 bases and J by 4 bases, with 8 bases between them. Germline V lookup: CDR1 MNHEY, CDR2 SVGAGI. This CDR3 spans 13 amino acids. CDR3: CASSYGSTTEAFF. The CDR3 nucleotides read TGTGCCAGCAGTTACGGTTCGACCACTGAAGCTTTCTTT.

The rearrangement links TRBV27 to TRBJ1-5, with D maybe TRBD1 (5 bases). This CDR3 is built from 18 residues. V dropped 3 bases and J dropped 0 bases, with 18 bases sitting between them. The germline V gene encodes CDR1 MNHEY and CDR2 SMNVEV (reference sequence). This CDR3 is CASSLETAFQYSNQPQHF. For the CDR3, the DNA is TGTGCCAGCAGTTTGGAGACAGCTTTTCAATATAGCAATCAGCCCCAGCATTTT.

The chain links TRBV28 to TRBJ2-6; D gene ambiguous. The CDR3 is made up of 18 amino acids. V was trimmed by 2 bases and J by 0 bases, leaving 14 bases between them. Germline V gene sequence: CDR1 MDHEN, CDR2 SYDVKM. In nucleotides, the CDR3 is TGTGCCAGCAGTTTAATAGGTGGCGGCGGCTCTGGGGCCAACGTCCTGACTTTC. Amino acids: CASSLIGGGGSGANVLTF. The variable domain in full, with the rest retrieved from reference TRBV28 and TRBJ2-6, is DVKVTQSSRYLVKRTGEKVFLECVQDMDHENMFWYRQDPGLGLRLIYFSYDVKMKEKGDIPEGYSVSREKKERFSLILESASTNQTSMYLCASSLIGGGGSGANVLTFGAGSRLTVL.